The 3 T cell receptor beta chains below were found in one sample sequenced in a study of T cell responses to AZD1222 COVID-19 vaccine. This table comes from immunoSEQ multiplex PCR, and its TCRdb copy is limited to in-frame clones, with some not included. The sample carries 130,000 or so clones, roughly 90% recorded once. The sample in question was peripheral blood, obtained on day 0 of AZD1222 vaccination. The receptors originated from an adult in good health.

This chain joins TRBV11-2 and TRBJ1-5; no definite D call. V lost 1 base to trimming and J lost 7 bases, with 11 bases between them. CDR1 is SGHAT, CDR2 FQNNGV, per germline. The CDR3 contains 14 residues. The CDR3 is CASSLGPMGQPQHF. In DNA form, the CDR3 reads TGTGCCAGCAGCTTAGGCCCCATGGGGCAGCCCCAGCATTTT.

The V and J genes are TRBV11-2 and TRBJ1-4; D might be TRBD1 (6 bases). Per the germline V gene, CDR1 is SGHAT and CDR2 is FQNNGV. The germline V and J ends were trimmed by 5 bases and 5 bases, with 18 bases remaining between them. The CDR3 is 16 residues long. This CDR3 is CASSPQGQILNEKLFF. The CDR3 region has the DNA TGTGCCAGCAGCCCCCAAGGACAGATACTCAATGAAAAACTGTTTTTT.

This clone was recorded a few times. J is TRBJ1-2 and V is TRBV4-3; 7 nucleotides match TRBD1. This CDR3 spans 15 amino acids. The V gene's germline CDR1 is LGHNA and CDR2 YSLEER. Unmatched junction bases numbered 5, after V lost 0 bases and J lost 4 bases. The CDR3 DNA reads TGCGCCAGCAGCCAAGAGACAGGGATTGCCTATGGCTACACCTTC. Protein product: CASSQETGIAYGYTF.